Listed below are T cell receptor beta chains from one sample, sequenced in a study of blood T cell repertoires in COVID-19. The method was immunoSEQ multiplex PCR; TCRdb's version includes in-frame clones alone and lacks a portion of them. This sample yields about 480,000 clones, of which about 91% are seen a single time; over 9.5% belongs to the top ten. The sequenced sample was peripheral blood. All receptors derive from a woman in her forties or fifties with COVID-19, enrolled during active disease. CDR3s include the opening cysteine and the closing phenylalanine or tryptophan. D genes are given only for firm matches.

CDR3aa: CASSPQGGSYNEQFF
j_gene: TRBJ2-1
d_gene: NA
v_gene: TRBV4-1

CDR3aa: CASSQDLGQGAGAFF
j_gene: TRBJ1-1
d_gene: TRBD1
v_gene: TRBV4-2

CDR3aa: CASSEGGEDTQYF
j_gene: TRBJ2-3
d_gene: NA
v_gene: TRBV2

CDR3aa: CATSGLTEREAEAFF
j_gene: TRBJ1-1
d_gene: NA
v_gene: TRBV15

CDR3aa: CASRPGGGPHNEQFF
j_gene: TRBJ2-1
d_gene: TRBD2
v_gene: TRBV28

CDR3aa: CASSSKKSDEQYF
j_gene: TRBJ2-7
d_gene: NA
v_gene: TRBV5-4

CDR3aa: CSVEDEGSYEQYF
j_gene: TRBJ2-7
d_gene: NA
v_gene: TRBV29-1

CDR3aa: CASSPPGPGGGYTF
j_gene: TRBJ1-2
d_gene: NA
v_gene: TRBV5-1

CDR3aa: CASSLVLAGGDGELFF
j_gene: TRBJ2-2
d_gene: TRBD2
v_gene: TRBV5-1

CDR3aa: CAWSAIGQGAPEAFF
j_gene: TRBJ1-1
d_gene: TRBD1
v_gene: TRBV30

CDR3aa: CASSQAGFTGANVLTF
j_gene: TRBJ2-6
d_gene: NA
v_gene: TRBV3-1/TRBV3-2

CDR3aa: CASSPSPGGQETQYF
j_gene: TRBJ2-5
d_gene: TRBD2
v_gene: TRBV5-4

CDR3aa: CASSDRGATEQYF
j_gene: TRBJ2-3
d_gene: NA
v_gene: TRBV19

CDR3aa: CSVEGPGDRGYQETQYF
j_gene: TRBJ2-5
d_gene: TRBD1
v_gene: TRBV29-1

CDR3aa: CASSLDRNYGYTF
j_gene: TRBJ1-2
d_gene: NA
v_gene: TRBV18

CDR3aa: CASSLVGGINTGELFF
j_gene: TRBJ2-2
d_gene: TRBD2
v_gene: TRBV5-1

CDR3aa: CASSLSWTGSDTQYF
j_gene: TRBJ2-3
d_gene: NA
v_gene: TRBV7-2

CDR3aa: CASSSGTTFYGYTF
j_gene: TRBJ1-2
d_gene: NA
v_gene: TRBV3-1/TRBV3-2

CDR3aa: CASSQDWPYTEAFF
j_gene: TRBJ1-1
d_gene: NA
v_gene: TRBV14

CDR3aa: CASSLWQGMAKNIQYF
j_gene: TRBJ2-4
d_gene: NA
v_gene: TRBV5-5

CDR3aa: CASSQGEETQYF
j_gene: TRBJ2-5
d_gene: NA
v_gene: TRBV12-3/TRBV12-4

CDR3aa: CASSLEGGYGYTF
j_gene: TRBJ1-2
d_gene: NA
v_gene: TRBV12-3/TRBV12-4

CDR3aa: CATSPRLAGAVKQYF
j_gene: TRBJ2-7
d_gene: TRBD2
v_gene: TRBV15

CDR3aa: CASKVRGETQYF
j_gene: TRBJ2-5
d_gene: NA
v_gene: TRBV5-4

CDR3aa: CASSLSRFTDTQYF
j_gene: TRBJ2-3
d_gene: NA
v_gene: TRBV11-2

CDR3aa: CASSPNLAGGNEQFF
j_gene: TRBJ2-1
d_gene: TRBD1
v_gene: TRBV4-2

CDR3aa: CASSSQGAGYTF
j_gene: TRBJ1-2
d_gene: TRBD1
v_gene: TRBV27

CDR3aa: CASSVGTPQRLNTEAFF
j_gene: TRBJ1-1
d_gene: NA
v_gene: TRBV5-4

CDR3aa: CASSIYGGTEAFF
j_gene: TRBJ1-1
d_gene: NA
v_gene: TRBV19

CDR3aa: CASSYVRSAEAFF
j_gene: TRBJ1-1
d_gene: NA
v_gene: TRBV6-5

CDR3aa: CASSLATGTNEKLFF
j_gene: TRBJ1-4
d_gene: NA
v_gene: TRBV5-1

CDR3aa: CASRAGSTDTQYF
j_gene: TRBJ2-3
d_gene: NA
v_gene: TRBV3-1/TRBV3-2

CDR3aa: CASRESAGQVYEQYF
j_gene: TRBJ2-7
d_gene: TRBD1
v_gene: TRBV2

CDR3aa: CASSQSPTQHF
j_gene: TRBJ1-5
d_gene: NA
v_gene: TRBV6-6

CDR3aa: CATGLDTGELFF
j_gene: TRBJ2-2
d_gene: NA
v_gene: TRBV19

CDR3aa: CASSIRTDGYEQYF
j_gene: TRBJ2-7
d_gene: NA
v_gene: TRBV19

CDR3aa: CASSPLASLVDGYTF
j_gene: TRBJ1-2
d_gene: NA
v_gene: TRBV4-1

CDR3aa: CASSGGETGAHQETQYF
j_gene: TRBJ2-5
d_gene: TRBD1
v_gene: TRBV18

CDR3aa: CARSLADNYPLPDTQYF
j_gene: TRBJ2-3
d_gene: NA
v_gene: TRBV7-5

CDR3aa: CASSPGQGGTDTQYF
j_gene: TRBJ2-3
d_gene: TRBD1
v_gene: TRBV5-8

CDR3aa: CATSDDDRAYEQYF
j_gene: TRBJ2-7
d_gene: TRBD1
v_gene: TRBV24-1